The 17 T cell receptor beta chains listed next were all sequenced from one sample in a study of blood T cell repertoires in COVID-19. Some clones are missing from TCRdb's copy, which holds only in-frame ones; the method was immunoSEQ multiplex PCR. Of roughly 250,000 clones in the sample, 70% to 90% were seen once. The sample comprised PBMCs or T cells enriched from blood (not recorded which). Source of these receptors: a woman aged 25-40 years who had recovered from COVID-19.

The chain is built from TRBV7-3 and TRBJ2-5; 9 nucleotides match TRBD1. Per germline, CDR1 SGHTA and CDR2 FQGTGA. The CDR3 runs 16 residues. The V gene end was trimmed by 0 bases and the J gene end by 4 bases; junction bases not matched to a gene: 6. The CDR3 protein is CASSLTTGGVGETQYF. The CDR3 DNA is TGTGCCAGCAGCTTAACCACAGGGGGCGTCGGAGAGACCCAGTACTTC. The whole variable domain, filled in from reference TRBV7-3 and TRBJ2-5, reads GAGVSQTPSNKVTEKGKYVELRCDPISGHTALYWYRQSLGQGPEFLIYFQGTGAADDSGLPNDRFFAVRPEGSVSTLKIQRTERGDSAVYLCASSLTTGGVGETQYFGPGTRLLVL.

The CDR3 reads CASSQDSNTEAFF. CDR3 nucleotide sequence: TGCGCCAGCAGCCAGGACAGTAACACTGAAGCTTTCTTT. The chain couples TRBV4-1 to TRBJ1-1, with a possible D match to TRBD1 (6 bases). The CDR3 sequence is 13 residues long. Germline V CDR1 and CDR2: MGHRA, YSYEKL. V lost 3 bases to trimming and J lost 2 bases, with 7 bases between them.

This rearrangement joins TRBV5-8 to TRBJ1-1; D possibly corresponds to TRBD1 (5 bases). The germline V gene encodes CDR1 SGHTS and CDR2 YDEGEE. CDR3 length: 15 residues. The germline V and J ends were trimmed by 4 bases and 6 bases, with 19 bases remaining between them. This CDR3 is CASSPPGRVVAEAFF. DNA of the CDR3: TGTGCCAGCAGCCCCCCAGGCAGGGTAGTTGCTGAAGCTTTCTTT.

This clone was observed a handful of times. Other DNA sequences in the same sample also yield this CDR3. This chain joins TRBV4-1 and TRBJ2-1; no clear D. Trimming removed 1 base at V and 0 bases at J, with 7 bases between. The germline CDR1 and CDR2 sequences are MGHRA and YSYEKL. The CDR3 is 15 residues long. The CDR3 DNA follows: TGCGCCAGCAGCCAAGTGGGCAGCTCCTACAATGAGCAGTTCTTC. Amino acids: CASSQVGSSYNEQFF.

This chain connects TRBV7-9 to TRBJ2-1, with D possibly being TRBD1 (5 bases). Trimming left V 4 bases short and J 8 bases short, with 18 bases between. The germline V gene has CDR1 SEHNR and CDR2 FQNEAQ (reference sequence). The CDR3 runs 15 residues. This CDR3 reads CASSWRYAGIYEQFF. The CDR3 nucleotides are TGTGCCAGCAGCTGGCGTTATGCAGGGATTTATGAGCAGTTCTTC.

This clone was counted a single time. This chain uses TRBV30 with TRBJ2-6; TRBD1 matches at 7 bases. The J segment lost 0 bases and the V segment lost 1 base, leaving 12 bases of the junction unmatched. In germline, CDR1 is GTSNPN, CDR2 SVGIG (reference sequence). The CDR3 has 19 residues. The CDR3 here is CAWSGPGQVLTSGANVLTF. CDR3 nucleotide sequence: TGTGCCTGGAGTGGCCCCGGACAGGTCTTGACCTCTGGGGCCAACGTCCTGACTTTC.

CDR3 DNA: TGCGCCAGCAGCCAATCCCTCACTGAAGCTTTCTTT. This encodes CASSQSLTEAFF. The V and J genes are TRBV4-1 and TRBJ1-1; D is uncertain. The CDR3 contains 12 residues. Trimming shortened V by 2 bases and J by 4 bases, and 5 bases separated the two germline ends. Germline lookup yields CDR1 MGHRA and CDR2 YSYEKL.

The CDR3 sequence: CASRPQGGNGYTF. CDR3 coding DNA: TGTGCCAGCAGGCCACAGGGGGGGAATGGCTACACCTTC. This sequence joins TRBV28 and TRBJ1-2, with TRBD1 matching over 8 bases. The CDR3 consists of 13 residues. Germline V gives CDR1 MDHEN, CDR2 SYDVKM. The V and J ends lost 6 bases and 6 bases, in that order; junction bases with no gene match: 6.

V gene TRBV28 combines with J gene TRBJ1-5; TRBD1 might be the D (5 bases). The CDR3 is 19 residues long. Germline lookup yields CDR1 MDHEN and CDR2 SYDVKM. Deletions cut 2 bases from V and 2 bases from J, with 22 bases between. CDR3 sequence: CASSLIGSGSVQGNQPQHF. CDR3 sequence (DNA): TGTGCCAGCAGTTTAATCGGTTCAGGGTCGGTGCAAGGCAATCAGCCCCAGCATTTT.

The chain links TRBV11-3 to TRBJ1-6; TRBD1 matches 7 bases. There are 14 residues in the CDR3. With V trimmed by 3 bases and J by 8 bases, 4 bases remained unmatched. Per the germline V gene, CDR1 is SGHNT and CDR2 is YENEEA. The CDR3 region is CASSFDRADSPLHF. The CDR3 coding sequence is TGTGCCAGCAGCTTTGACAGGGCGGATTCACCCCTCCACTTT. Full variable domain (rest looked up from reference TRBV11-3 and TRBJ1-6): EAGVVQSPRYKIIEKKQPVAFWCNPISGHNTLYWYLQNLGQGPELLIRYENEEAVDDSQLPKDRFSAERLKGVDSTLKIQPAELGDSAVYLCASSFDRADSPLHFGNGTRLTVT.

In nucleotides, the CDR3 is TGCAGCGTTGCGCCGGGACTAGCTACCTACAATGAGCAGTTCTTC. The encoded protein is CSVAPGLATYNEQFF. The chain uses TRBV29-1 and TRBJ2-1; 9 nucleotides agree with TRBD2. Germline V gene sequence: CDR1 SQVTM, CDR2 ANQGSEA. The junction had 6 bases not matched to a gene; V was cut back by 4 bases and J by 2 bases. This CDR3 has 15 residues.

The chain has TRBV4-2 and TRBJ1-1, with TRBD1 matching 9 bases. The ends lost 1 base at V and 1 base at J; junction bases unmatched: 1. This CDR3 has 15 amino acids. The germline V gene encodes CDR1 LGHNA and CDR2 YNFKEQ. The CDR3 DNA reads TGTGCCAGCAGCCAAGGGGACAGGGCGAACACTGAAGCTTTCTTT. Translating gives CASSQGDRANTEAFF.

The genes are TRBV5-1 and TRBJ2-1; 8 bases are a match to TRBD1. Germline loops: CDR1 SGHRS, CDR2 YFSETQ. This CDR3 comprises 15 residues. Trimming removed 6 bases from V and 3 bases from J; junction bases left unmatched: 8. CDR3 coding DNA: TGCGCCAGCATCGAAGGACAGGGCCACTACAATGAGCAGTTCTTC. It codes for CASIEGQGHYNEQFF.

This clone is a singleton in its sample. The chain carries TRBV12-3 or TRBV12-4 and TRBJ1-1, with D uncertain. The CDR3 has 13 residues. The V end was cut by 3 bases, the J end by 7 bases, with 12 bases between. CDR3 sequence (DNA): TGTGCCAGCAGTTTGTCCCTCGAGGATGAAGCTTTCTTT. Translated: CASSLSLEDEAFF.

The chain uses TRBV6-5 and TRBJ1-5; TRBD1 might be the D (5 bases). Trimming pared 8 bases from V and 0 bases from J, leaving 11 bases between. The length of the CDR3 is 14 residues. Germline V gene sequence: CDR1 MNHEY, CDR2 SVGAGI. The CDR3 loop reads CASARAYSNQPQHF. CDR3 bases: TGTGCCAGCGCCAGGGCCTATAGCAATCAGCCCCAGCATTTT.

This clone has just a few counts. This rearrangement joins TRBV11-2 to TRBJ1-2; 8 nucleotides line up with TRBD1. J gave up 8 bases and V 5 bases, and 7 bases lay outside the gene matches. This CDR3 comprises 13 residues. The germline CDR1 and CDR2 sequences are SGHAT and FQNNGV. For the CDR3, the DNA is TGTGCCAGCAGCCTCGACAGGGGTGGGGGCTACACCTTC. Translating gives CASSLDRGGGYTF.

This chain connects TRBV5-4 to TRBJ2-2, with no clear D. Between the trimmed V and J ends, which lost 1 base and 4 bases, there was a span of 11 bases. Germline CDR1 and CDR2: SGHNT and YYREEE (reference sequence). The CDR3 is made up of 15 amino acids. Here the CDR3 DNA reads TGTGCCAGCAGCTTGTCGGTACTACCCACCGGGGAGCTGTTTTTT. Its protein is CASSLSVLPTGELFF.